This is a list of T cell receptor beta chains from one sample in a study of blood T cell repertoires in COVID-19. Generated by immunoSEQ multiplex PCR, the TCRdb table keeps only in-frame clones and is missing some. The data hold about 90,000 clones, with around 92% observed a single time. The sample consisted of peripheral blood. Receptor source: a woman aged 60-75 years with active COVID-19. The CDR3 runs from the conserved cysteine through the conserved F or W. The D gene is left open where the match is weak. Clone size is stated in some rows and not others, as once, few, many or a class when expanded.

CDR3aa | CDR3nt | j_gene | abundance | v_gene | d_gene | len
CASSLPGQSSYEQYF | TGTGCCAGCAGCTTGCCGGGACAGAGTTCCTACGAGCAGTACTTC | TRBJ2-7 | once | TRBV5-4 | TRBD1 | 15
CASRDRDRGGLGYTF | TGTGCCAGTAGAGACCGGGACAGGGGAGGGTTAGGCTACACCTTC | TRBJ1-2 | NA | TRBV19 | TRBD1 | 15
CASSLGATGELFF | TGTGCCAGCAGTTTAGGGGCGACCGGGGAGCTGTTTTTT | TRBJ2-2 | NA | TRBV27 | NA | 13
CASSIPRGPAAVNEQFF | TGTGCCAGTAGTATTCCGCGGGGACCCGCGGCTGTCAATGAGCAGTTCTTC | TRBJ2-1 | NA | TRBV19 | NA | 17
CASSFTSGYTDTQYF | TGTGCCAGCAGCTTTACTAGCGGCTACACAGATACGCAGTATTTT | TRBJ2-3 | NA | TRBV5-4 | TRBD2 | 15
CASSSRPSGGEETQYF | TGTGCCAGCAGTTCCCGTCCTAGCGGGGGGGAAGAGACCCAGTACTTC | TRBJ2-5 | NA | TRBV6-2/TRBV6-3 | TRBD2 | 16
CASSPGPAGVYNEQFF | TGTGCCAGCAGCCCCGGACCAGCGGGAGTATACAATGAGCAGTTCTTC | TRBJ2-1 | NA | TRBV14 | TRBD2 | 16
CASSLTGSNYGYTF | TGTGCCAGCAGTTTGACAGGGTCCAACTATGGCTACACCTTC | TRBJ1-2 | NA | TRBV28 | TRBD1 | 14
CASSISGEYNEKLFF | TGTGCCAGCAGCATATCAGGGGAATACAATGAAAAACTGTTTTTT | TRBJ1-4 | once | TRBV9 | NA | 15
CASSVVPENSPLHF | TGTGCCAGCAGCGTAGTTCCGGAGAATTCACCCCTCCACTTT | TRBJ1-6 | NA | TRBV9 | NA | 14
CASSLWAVTGPTGPEAFF | TGTGCCAGCAGCTTATGGGCGGTAACAGGGCCCACTGGGCCTGAAGCTTTCTTT | TRBJ1-1 | NA | TRBV7-8 | NA | 18
CSASDGGQLNTEAFF | TGCAGTGCTAGTGACGGAGGACAGTTGAACACTGAAGCTTTCTTT | TRBJ1-1 | NA | TRBV20-1 | NA | 15
CASSLGGRGDTDTQYF | TGTGCCAGCAGCTTAGGCGGGCGGGGGGACACAGATACGCAGTATTTT | TRBJ2-3 | NA | TRBV7-2 | TRBD2 | 16
CASSFKGQEIGSYEQYF | TGTGCCAGCAGCTTCAAAGGACAGGAAATCGGCTCCTACGAGCAGTACTTC | TRBJ2-7 | NA | TRBV5-4 | TRBD1 | 17
CASSEQGRSYEQYF | TGTGCCAGCAGTGAACAGGGGCGCTCCTACGAGCAGTACTTC | TRBJ2-7 | NA | TRBV28 | TRBD1 | 14
CATSDFGTSGGNEQFF | TGTGCCACCAGTGATTTTGGGACTAGCGGGGGAAATGAGCAGTTCTTC | TRBJ2-1 | once | TRBV24-1 | TRBD2 | 16
CASSSKPGQGNTEAFF | TGTGCCAGCTCGTCTAAGCCGGGACAGGGGAACACTGAAGCTTTCTTT | TRBJ1-1 | NA | TRBV18 | TRBD1 | 16
CASSPNLSGTGGVAFF | TGTGCCAGCTCGCCAAACTTATCCGGGACAGGGGGCGTAGCTTTCTTT | TRBJ1-1 | NA | TRBV18 | TRBD1 | 16
CASSLAVLGLYEQYF | TGTGCCAGCAGCTTGGCAGTCCTGGGACTCTACGAGCAGTACTTC | TRBJ2-7 | NA | TRBV5-5 | NA | 15
CASSLAGGRAFGEQYF | TGTGCCAGCAGCTTGGCCGGCGGGAGGGCATTTGGCGAGCAGTACTTC | TRBJ2-7 | NA | TRBV5-4 | TRBD2 | 16